The rows below give T cell receptor beta chains drawn from one sample of a study of T cells in Graves' hyperthyroidism and ophthalmopathy. TCRdb passed the multiplex PCR reads through MiXCR, listing each CDR3 protein once. The repertoire holds about 700,000 distinct CDR3 sequences, with roughly 45% as singletons. Sequencing was done on a sample of peripheral blood or thyroid tissue (not recorded which). The receptors were gathered from an adult man with Graves' disease, either hyperthyroidism or ophthalmopathy (not recorded which). Both conserved end residues are part of each CDR3. D genes are given only for firm matches. Where a row states a size, it is once, few, many or the class of an expanded clone; other rows omit it.

J: TRBJ1-1
size: -
V: TRBV2
D: -
DNA: TGTGCCAGCAGCAGATGGGCGGCTGAAGCTTTCTTT
CDR3: CASSRWAAEAFF

J: TRBJ2-5
size: -
V: TRBV18
D: TRBD1
DNA: TGTGCCAGCTCACCACCGACAGGGGGCTATGAGACCCAGTACTTC
CDR3: CASSPPTGGYETQYF

J: TRBJ1-5
size: -
V: TRBV7-9
D: TRBD1
DNA: TGTGCCAGCAGCTCCACAGGGGGCGCGGATCTCAATCAGCCCCAGCATTTT
CDR3: CASSSTGGADLNQPQHF

J: TRBJ1-2
size: few
V: TRBV20-1
D: TRBD1
DNA: TGCAGTGCTAGGGGGACAGGGGGCTACAAACCACCTAACTATGGCTACACCTTC
CDR3: CSARGTGGYKPPNYGYTF

J: TRBJ1-4
size: few
V: TRBV15
D: -
DNA: TGTGCCACCAGTAGAGGAGGGGTTTTT
CDR3: CATSRGGVF

J: TRBJ1-2
size: many
V: TRBV10-3
D: -
DNA: TGTGCCATCAGTGAACCGGAAGGCGGTCCAGGCTACACCTTC
CDR3: CAISEPEGGPGYTF

J: TRBJ1-1
size: -
V: TRBV7-2
D: TRBD1
DNA: TGTGCCAGCAGCCAAGTCGGGGCAGGGGGCAAGGGAGCTTTCTTT
CDR3: CASSQVGAGGKGAFF

J: TRBJ2-7
size: many
V: TRBV7-3
D: -
DNA: TGTGCCAGCAGCTTACCAGGGCGCGAGCAGTACTTC
CDR3: CASSLPGREQYF

J: TRBJ1-5
size: once
V: TRBV12-3/TRBV12-4
D: TRBD1
DNA: TGTGCCAGCGGGAGTTTGGACAGGGGGATGCCGCCCCAGCATTTT
CDR3: CASGSLDRGMPPQHF

J: TRBJ1-1
size: many
V: TRBV5-1
D: -
DNA: TGCGCCAGCAGCTTGGAGGCCAGGGGTAACACTGAAGCTTTCTTT
CDR3: CASSLEARGNTEAFF

J: TRBJ1-1
size: few
V: TRBV6-6
D: -
DNA: TGTGCCAGCAGTTACTCGATAGGGCGGGCTGAAGCTTTCTTT
CDR3: CASSYSIGRAEAFF

J: TRBJ1-1
size: -
V: TRBV7-9
D: TRBD1
DNA: TGTGCCAGCAGCCTTCAGAGGGGGCAGCAGGCTTTCTTT
CDR3: CASSLQRGQQAFF

J: TRBJ1-4
size: many
V: TRBV29-1
D: -
DNA: TGCAGCGTACCGGGACGGCTTAATGAAAAACTGTTTTTT
CDR3: CSVPGRLNEKLFF

J: TRBJ1-2
size: -
V: TRBV20-1
D: TRBD1
DNA: TGCAGTGCGAGAGGTGGGCAGGGGGCGGAAAATGGCTACACCTTC
CDR3: CSARGGQGAENGYTF

J: TRBJ2-7
size: few
V: TRBV12-3/TRBV12-4
D: -
DNA: TGTGCCAGCAGTTTATCGGGACAAAAGCAGTACTTC
CDR3: CASSLSGQKQYF

J: TRBJ1-1
size: -
V: TRBV2
D: -
DNA: TGTGCCAGCAGTGAGGGCCGCGGTTTCTTT
CDR3: CASSEGRGFF

J: TRBJ2-5
size: -
V: TRBV15
D: -
DNA: TGTGCCACCAGCAGAGACCCGAGAGGGACCGAGGGGACCCAGTACTTC
CDR3: CATSRDPRGTEGTQYF

J: TRBJ1-4
size: few
V: TRBV7-6
D: -
DNA: TGTGCCAGCAGCTCAAGACCGGCAGTCACAACTAATGAAAAACTGTTTTTT
CDR3: CASSSRPAVTTNEKLFF

J: TRBJ2-5
size: few
V: TRBV12-3/TRBV12-4
D: -
DNA: TGTGCCAGCAGTTTAGTCGTAGCGGAGACCCAGTACTTC
CDR3: CASSLVVAETQYF

J: TRBJ1-5
size: few
V: TRBV2
D: TRBD1
DNA: TGTGCCAGCAGCGAACAGGGGGTCGGCAATCAGCCCCAGCATTTT
CDR3: CASSEQGVGNQPQHF

J: TRBJ1-1
size: -
V: TRBV7-9
D: -
DNA: TGTGCCAGCAGCGGGGACTCTACTGAAGCTTTCTTT
CDR3: CASSGDSTEAFF

J: TRBJ2-1
size: -
V: TRBV10-1
D: TRBD2
DNA: TGCGCCAGCAGTGTGAAGACGGGAGGAGGAAGTGAGCAGTTCTTC
CDR3: CASSVKTGGGSEQFF

J: TRBJ1-6
size: many
V: TRBV15
D: -
DNA: TGTGCCACCAGCAGAGTCCATTCCAGGCTAAATTCACCCCTCCACTTT
CDR3: CATSRVHSRLNSPLHF

J: TRBJ1-5
size: many
V: TRBV19
D: -
DNA: TGTGCCAGTAGAGAGACAGTCAGATCTCAGCCCCAGCATTTT
CDR3: CASRETVRSQPQHF

J: TRBJ1-1
size: few
V: TRBV5-1
D: -
DNA: TGCGCCAGCAGCTTGGAAAGCTTGGGGGCGAACACTGAAGCTTTCTTT
CDR3: CASSLESLGANTEAFF

J: TRBJ2-7
size: few
V: TRBV5-1
D: -
DNA: TGCGCCAGCAGCTTGGGTCGGAAACCCTACGAGCAGTACTTC
CDR3: CASSLGRKPYEQYF

J: TRBJ1-6
size: few
V: TRBV12-3/TRBV12-4
D: TRBD1
DNA: TGTGCCAGCAGTTTCCAGGGGGCTAATTCACCCCTCCACTTT
CDR3: CASSFQGANSPLHF

J: TRBJ1-3
size: -
V: TRBV29-1
D: -
DNA: TGCAGCGTTGCCTCTGGGGTGGGAAACACCATATATTTT
CDR3: CSVASGVGNTIYF

J: TRBJ1-5
size: many
V: TRBV2
D: TRBD1
DNA: TGTGCCAGCACTGCGGGACAGGGGGGTCAGCCCCAGCATTTT
CDR3: CASTAGQGGQPQHF

J: TRBJ2-7
size: many
V: TRBV7-9
D: -
DNA: TGTGCCAGCAAACCTTGGTCGGGCGAGCAGTACTTC
CDR3: CASKPWSGEQYF

J: TRBJ2-5
size: many
V: TRBV7-6
D: -
DNA: TGTGCCAGCAGATCACAGGCTAGCAGGGGTCTTAAAGAGACCCAGTACTTC
CDR3: CASRSQASRGLKETQYF

J: TRBJ1-1
size: -
V: TRBV5-1
D: -
DNA: TGCGCCAGCAGCTTGCGAGATCAGAACACTGAAGCTTTCTTT
CDR3: CASSLRDQNTEAFF

J: TRBJ2-5
size: many
V: TRBV4-1
D: -
DNA: TGCGCCAGCAGCCAAGATTCGACAGGCGAGACCCAGTACTTC
CDR3: CASSQDSTGETQYF

J: TRBJ1-5
size: -
V: TRBV2
D: -
DNA: TGTGCCAGCAGTGAGGTAGTGACTAGGGCCAATGAGCATTTT
CDR3: CASSEVVTRANEHF

J: TRBJ2-2
size: -
V: TRBV20-1
D: -
DNA: TGCAGTGCTAGACAGGTGAACACCCGGGAGCTGTTTTTT
CDR3: CSARQVNTRELFF

J: TRBJ1-6
size: -
V: TRBV5-1
D: TRBD1
DNA: TGCGCCAGCAGCTTGGAATTCAACAGGGGTGGTTCACCCCTCCACTTT
CDR3: CASSLEFNRGGSPLHF

J: TRBJ2-7
size: few
V: TRBV6-1
D: TRBD2
DNA: TGTGCCAGCAGGCCGGGGGGTGGCAACGAGCAGTACTTC
CDR3: CASRPGGGNEQYF

J: TRBJ1-2
size: many
V: TRBV29-1
D: TRBD1
DNA: TGCAGCGTTGGGCCAGGGGGCCACTATGGCTACACCTTC
CDR3: CSVGPGGHYGYTF

J: TRBJ1-5
size: -
V: TRBV2
D: -
DNA: TGTGCCAGCAGTGAAGGTGCGTGGGTTAGCAATCAGCCCCAGCATTTT
CDR3: CASSEGAWVSNQPQHF

J: TRBJ2-6
size: -
V: TRBV7-9
D: TRBD1
DNA: TGTGCCAGCAGCGGAGACAGGGTTAACGTCCTGACTTTC
CDR3: CASSGDRVNVLTF

J: TRBJ2-5
size: -
V: TRBV7-9
D: -
DNA: TGTGCCAGCAGCCGGGTCGGAGAGACCCAGTACTTC
CDR3: CASSRVGETQYF

J: TRBJ1-3
size: few
V: TRBV20-1
D: -
DNA: TGCAGTGCTAGAGATGGTTGGGGCTCTGGAAACACCATATATTTT
CDR3: CSARDGWGSGNTIYF

J: TRBJ2-5
size: -
V: TRBV20-1
D: -
DNA: TGCAGTGCTAGAGATACCGGGGGGCGGGAGACCCAGTACTTC
CDR3: CSARDTGGRETQYF

J: TRBJ2-5
size: few
V: TRBV15
D: -
DNA: TGTGCCACCAGCTACCTCCAGTACTTC
CDR3: CATSYLQYF

J: TRBJ1-4
size: once
V: TRBV15
D: TRBD1
DNA: TGTGCCACCAGCACTAGTTTCGGACAGGGACTTAATGAAAAACTGTTTTTT
CDR3: CATSTSFGQGLNEKLFF

J: TRBJ2-7
size: many
V: TRBV2
D: -
DNA: TGTGCCAGCACGGAGCGCTTCTCCTACGAGCAGTACTTC
CDR3: CASTERFSYEQYF

J: TRBJ2-5
size: many
V: TRBV20-1
D: -
DNA: TGCAGTGCTAGAGACAGGGTGGCGACCCAGTACTTC
CDR3: CSARDRVATQYF

J: TRBJ2-7
size: -
V: TRBV11-1
D: -
DNA: TGTGCCAGCAGCCGACCGGGAACGTCCTCCTACGAGCAGTACTTC
CDR3: CASSRPGTSSYEQYF

J: TRBJ2-7
size: many
V: TRBV20-1
D: TRBD1
DNA: TGCAGTGCTAGGCGGACAGGGGGCGCGTCCCACGAGCAGTACTTC
CDR3: CSARRTGGASHEQYF

J: TRBJ1-2
size: few
V: TRBV12-3/TRBV12-4
D: -
DNA: TGTGCCAGCAGTCTGACAGCCTTCGGGGGCTACACCTTC
CDR3: CASSLTAFGGYTF

J: TRBJ2-7
size: -
V: TRBV20-1
D: TRBD2
DNA: TGCAGTGCCAGCCTACTAGCGGGAGCTCGAGAGCAGTACTTC
CDR3: CSASLLAGAREQYF

J: TRBJ2-6
size: -
V: TRBV2
D: -
DNA: TGTGCCAGCAGTGAGACAGGATTTGGGGCCAACGTCCTGACTTTC
CDR3: CASSETGFGANVLTF

J: TRBJ1-1
size: few
V: TRBV9
D: TRBD1
DNA: TGTGCCAGCAGCCCCCGTGGGGGACAGGGGGCCACTGAAGCTTTCTTT
CDR3: CASSPRGGQGATEAFF